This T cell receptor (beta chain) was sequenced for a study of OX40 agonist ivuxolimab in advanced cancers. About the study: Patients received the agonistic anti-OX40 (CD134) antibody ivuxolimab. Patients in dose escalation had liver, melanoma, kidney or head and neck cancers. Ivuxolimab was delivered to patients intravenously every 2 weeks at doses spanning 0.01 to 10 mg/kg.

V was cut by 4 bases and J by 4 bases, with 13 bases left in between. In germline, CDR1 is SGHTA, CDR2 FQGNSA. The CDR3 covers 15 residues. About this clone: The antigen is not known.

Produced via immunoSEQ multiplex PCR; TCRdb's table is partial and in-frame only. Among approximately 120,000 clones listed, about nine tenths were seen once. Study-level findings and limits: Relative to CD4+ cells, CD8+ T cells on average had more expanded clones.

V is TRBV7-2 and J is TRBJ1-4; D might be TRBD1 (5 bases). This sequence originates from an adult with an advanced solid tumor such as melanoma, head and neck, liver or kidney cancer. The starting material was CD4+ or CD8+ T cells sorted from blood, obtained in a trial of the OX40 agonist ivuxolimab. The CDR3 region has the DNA TGTGCCAGCAGCTCCCCGGACACTCTTAATGAAAAACTGTTTTTT. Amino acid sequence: CASSSPDTLNEKLFF.